Following are 18 T cell receptor beta chains from one sample sequenced in a study of cytomegalovirus exposure and HLA in healthy donors. PCR amplification relied on 60 Vbeta primers (plus 13 Jbeta primers). Using immunoSEQ multiplex PCR, the repertoire was profiled, and TCRdb retains in-frame clones only, with some absent. The sample lists approximately 140,000 clones, 79% occurring once. What was sequenced was PBMCs. These receptors all come from a human donor in good health.

The chain recombines TRBV11-3 with TRBJ2-2, with TRBD1 matching over 9 bases. J gave up 1 base and V 5 bases, and 2 bases lay outside the gene matches. CDR3 length: 15 residues. CDR1 is SGHNT and CDR2 is YENEEA in the germline V gene. CDR3 bases: TGTGCCAGCAGCCCGGGACAGGGGAACACCGGGGAGCTGTTTTTT. As protein: CASSPGQGNTGELFF.

The chain employs TRBV7-2 and TRBJ2-7; D remains unclear. V was cut by 7 bases and J by 4 bases, with 20 bases left in between. CDR1 is SGHTA and CDR2 is FQGNSA in the germline V gene. The CDR3 covers 15 residues. Here the CDR3 reads CASTPASFSGYEQYF. In DNA form, the CDR3 reads TGTGCCAGCACCCCCGCATCATTTTCCGGGTACGAGCAGTACTTC.

This clone was seen a handful of times. The chain joins TRBV19 to TRBJ1-2; D unclear. V dropped 3 bases and J dropped 6 bases, with 8 bases sitting between them. This CDR3 region has 12 residues. Germline V lookup: CDR1 LNHDA, CDR2 SQIVND (reference sequence). The DNA for the CDR3 is TGTGCCAGTAGTATTCGGGGAGATGGCTACACCTTC. Translation gives CASSIRGDGYTF.

Concerning this clone: In the same sample, other DNA sequences code for this CDR3. The chain combines TRBV15 with TRBJ1-2; D might be TRBD1 (6 bases). Germline loops: CDR1 LNHNV, CDR2 YYDKDF (reference sequence). The V gene lost 1 base and the J gene lost 7 bases, with 16 bases spanning the gap. The CDR3 length is 15 residues. The CDR3 DNA is TGTGCCACCAGCAGAGTGACAGGTTCTGATTCTGGCTACACCTTC. Protein sequence: CATSRVTGSDSGYTF.

As regards this clone: Within the sample, other DNA sequences also encode this same CDR3. The V call is TRBV5-1, the J call TRBJ2-1; D remains ambiguous. Germline V lookup: CDR1 SGHRS, CDR2 YFSETQ. The length of the CDR3 is 17 residues. V shed 2 bases and J shed 0 bases, with 15 bases lying between them. The CDR3 sequence: CASSFASGSSSYNEQFF. The CDR3 region has the DNA TGCGCCAGCAGCTTTGCGTCGGGTTCGAGCTCCTACAATGAGCAGTTCTTC. Supplemented by reference TRBV5-1 and TRBJ2-1, the full variable domain reads KAGVTQTPRYLIKTRGQQVTLSCSPISGHRSVSWYQQTPGQGLQFLFEYFSETQRNKGNFPGRFSGRQFSNSRSEMNVSTLELGDSALYLCASSFASGSSSYNEQFFGPGTRLTVL.

The V call is TRBV9, the J call TRBJ1-1, with D perhaps TRBD1 (6 bases). CDR1 SGDLS and CDR2 YYNGEE come from the germline V gene. The germline V and J ends were trimmed by 7 bases and 1 base, with 11 bases remaining between them. CDR3 length: 13 amino acids. CDR3 protein: CASGEGGNTEAFF. For the CDR3, the DNA is TGTGCCAGCGGGGAAGGGGGGAACACTGAAGCTTTCTTT.

The J gene is TRBJ1-4, the V gene TRBV19; 8 bases agree with TRBD1. Germline V CDR1 and CDR2: LNHDA, SQIVND (reference sequence). The length of the CDR3 is 15 residues. V was clipped by 5 bases and J by 3 bases; unmatched bases: 5. The CDR3 reads CASSPRQGSNEKLFF. In DNA, the CDR3 is TGTGCCAGTAGTCCCCGACAGGGGTCTAATGAAAAACTGTTTTTT. Filled out from reference TRBV19 and TRBJ1-4, the complete variable domain reads DGGITQSPKYLFRKEGQNVTLSCEQNLNHDAMYWYRQDPGQGLRLIYYSQIVNDFQKGDIAEGYSVSREKKESFPLTVTSAQKNPTAFYLCASSPRQGSNEKLFFGSGTQLSVL.

The rearrangement links TRBV30 to TRBJ1-1; a possible D gene is TRBD1 (6 bases). Looked up from germline, CDR1 is GTSNPN and CDR2 is SVGIG (reference sequence). V lost 3 bases, J lost 4 bases, and 12 bases lay in between. This CDR3 has 13 residues. The CDR3 sequence: CAWRHRVSTEAFF. The CDR3 DNA reads TGTGCCTGGAGACACAGGGTGAGCACTGAAGCTTTCTTT. The entire variable domain, with the rest obtained from reference TRBV30 and TRBJ1-1, is as follows: SQTIHQWPATLVQPVGSPLSLECTVEGTSNPNLYWYRQAAGRGLQLLFYSVGIGQISSEVPQNLSASRPQDRQFILSSKKLLLSDSGFYLCAWRHRVSTEAFFGQGTRLTVV.

The chain recombines TRBV6-5 with TRBJ2-7; 7 bases are shared with TRBD2. CDR1 MNHEY and CDR2 SVGAGI come from the germline V gene. Trimming cost V 0 bases and J 1 base; bases outside gene matches: 6. The CDR3 is made up of 16 amino acids. CDR3 nucleotide sequence: TGTGCCAGCAGTTACTCCCTCGGGACTACTTCCTACGAGCAGTACTTC. Residues: CASSYSLGTTSYEQYF.

This chain connects TRBV13 to TRBJ2-7; no clear D. Germline V lookup: CDR1 PRHDT, CDR2 FYEKMQ (reference sequence). The CDR3 spans 11 residues. The V and J ends lost 4 bases and 3 bases respectively, with 4 bases between them. CDR3 sequence (DNA): TGTGCCAGCAGCTCCCTCTACGAGCAGTACTTC. This translates into CASSSLYEQYF.

V is TRBV4-2 and J is TRBJ2-7; 9 bases are shared with TRBD2. The CDR3 extends over 15 amino acids. CDR1 is LGHNA, CDR2 YNFKEQ, per germline. After removal of 0 bases from V and 5 bases from J, the junction contained 5 bases not matched to a gene. The CDR3 region is CASSQDLREGDEQYF. The CDR3, as DNA: TGTGCCAGCAGCCAAGATTTGCGGGAGGGCGACGAGCAGTACTTC.

This sequence joins TRBV5-1 and TRBJ2-2, with 7 bases that match TRBD1. CDR1 is SGHRS, CDR2 YFSETQ, per germline. The CDR3 covers 14 residues. The V gene end was trimmed by 10 bases and the J gene end by 0 bases; junction bases not matched to a gene: 6. This CDR3 reads CAGSQGANTGELFF. The CDR3 DNA follows: TGCGCCGGGTCTCAGGGGGCGAACACCGGGGAGCTGTTTTTT. Full variable domain (remainder filled in from reference TRBV5-1 and TRBJ2-2): KAGVTQTPRYLIKTRGQQVTLSCSPISGHRSVSWYQQTPGQGLQFLFEYFSETQRNKGNFPGRFSGRQFSNSRSEMNVSTLELGDSALYLCAGSQGANTGELFFGEGSRLTVL.

The CDR3 DNA is TGTGCCAGCCAGCCCCTAGATCGATCGCTTGAAAACACTGAAGCTTTCTTT. Translating gives CASQPLDRSLENTEAFF. The J gene is TRBJ1-1, the V gene TRBV19, with D unclear. V lost 9 bases, J lost 2 bases, and 25 bases lay in between. The CDR3 spans 17 residues. Germline V gene lookup returns CDR1 LNHDA and CDR2 SQIVND (reference sequence).

In DNA, the CDR3 is TGTGCCAGCAGCTTAGCTAACAACAATTCACCCCTCCACTTT. Its protein product is CASSLANNNSPLHF. This chain connects TRBV7-2 to TRBJ1-6, with unresolved D. CDR1 is SGHTA and CDR2 is FQGNSA in the germline V gene. With 0 bases removed from V and 7 bases from J, the gap between germline ends came to 7 bases. This CDR3 has 14 residues.

The rearrangement uses TRBV14 and TRBJ2-1; 12 bases match TRBD2. CDR3 length equals 15 residues. CDR1 is SGHDN, CDR2 FVKESK, per germline. V shed 3 bases, J shed 8 bases, and the junction held 5 bases outside the gene matches. The CDR3 loop reads CASSHALAGGDEQFF. CDR3 coding DNA: TGTGCCAGCAGCCACGCACTAGCGGGAGGTGATGAGCAGTTCTTC. Full variable domain (remainder filled in from reference TRBV14 and TRBJ2-1): EAGVTQFPSHSVIEKGQTVTLRCDPISGHDNLYWYRRVMGKEIKFLLHFVKESKQDESGMPNNRFLAERTGGTYSTLKVQPAELEDSGVYFCASSHALAGGDEQFFGPGTRLTVL.

The CDR3 sequence: CASSQGFRLARDEQYF. The CDR3 DNA follows: TGCGCCAGCAGCCAAGGTTTTAGACTAGCGCGGGACGAGCAGTACTTC. The V and J genes are TRBV4-1 and TRBJ2-7; 8 bases are a match to TRBD2. In germline, CDR1 is MGHRA, CDR2 YSYEKL. This CDR3 comprises 16 residues. J was trimmed by 5 bases and V by 1 base; bases with no gene match: 10.

In its sample, this clone was seen once. The genes are TRBV10-3 and TRBJ2-2; possibly TRBD1 for D (5 bases). This CDR3 region has 15 residues. Germline V gene lookup returns CDR1 ENHRY and CDR2 SYGVKD. Trimming stripped 3 bases from V and 6 bases from J, with 14 bases between. The CDR3 spells CAISESPRGPGELFF. In DNA form, the CDR3 reads TGTGCCATCAGTGAAAGTCCAAGGGGTCCCGGGGAGCTGTTTTTT.

The chain couples TRBV7-2 to TRBJ1-5, with TRBD1 identical over 7 bases. Germline-derived CDR1 and CDR2 are SGHTA and FQGNSA. The CDR3 has 15 amino acids. The J segment lost 5 bases and the V segment lost 3 bases, leaving 7 bases of the junction unmatched. CDR3 nucleotides: TGTGCCAGCAGCTTCAGGGGGAAAAGGGATCAGCCCCAGCATTTT. It encodes CASSFRGKRDQPQHF. Full variable domain (outside the CDR3, taken from reference TRBV7-2 and TRBJ1-5): GAGVSQSPSNKVTEKGKDVELRCDPISGHTALYWYRQSLGQGLEFLIYFQGNSAPDKSGLPSDRFSAERTGGSVSTLTIQRTQQEDSAVYLCASSFRGKRDQPQHFGDGTRLSIL.